This entry lists 6 T cell receptor beta chains sequenced from one sample in a study of identical twins. TCRdb itself ran the 5' RACE reads through MiXCR, one entry per CDR3 protein. This table holds 400,000 to 550,000 distinct CDR3 sequences, 20% to 25% found once. The same specimen was also included in a second study, on T cells expressing NK-cell markers.

The sequenced material came from CD4+ T cells sorted from blood. These receptor sequences come from a woman between 18 and 29 years old in good health.

The CDR3 DNA is TGTGCCTGGGCCCCGGGACTCCAAGAGACCCAGTACTTC. This gives the protein CAWAPGLQETQYF. This chain joins TRBV30 and TRBJ2-5; D might be TRBD2 (6 bases). This CDR3 is 13 amino acids long. The V gene lost 5 bases and the J gene lost 1 base, with 11 bases spanning the gap. Germline V gene data show CDR1 as GTSNPN and CDR2 as SVGIG (reference sequence).

Only a few counts were recorded for this clonotype. The chain combines TRBV10-3 with TRBJ2-1; D gene uncertain. Per the germline V gene, CDR1 is ENHRY and CDR2 is SYGVKD. This CDR3 comprises 15 residues. V was trimmed by 0 bases and J by 9 bases, leaving 15 bases between them. The CDR3 bases are TGTGCCATCAGTGAGTCATCACCTCACATCGGTGAGCAGTTCTTC. The encoded protein is CAISESSPHIGEQFF.

This sequence joins TRBV18 and TRBJ1-2, with D possibly being TRBD1 (6 bases). Trimming took off 2 bases at V and 7 bases at J, with 14 bases between the two ends. This CDR3 spans 14 amino acids. Germline-derived CDR1 and CDR2 are KGHSH and LQKENI. CDR3 loop: CASSPTGQKGGYTF. Here the CDR3 DNA reads TGTGCCAGCTCACCAACAGGGCAGAAGGGTGGCTACACCTTC.

This clonotype was seen a few times. This chain links TRBV7-3 with TRBJ2-1, with TRBD1 identical over 7 bases. The CDR3 is 17 amino acids. CDR1 and CDR2 (germline): SGHTA, FQGTGA. The J segment lost 5 bases and the V segment lost 1 base, leaving 11 bases of the junction unmatched. The CDR3 loop reads CASSLRALDRSNNEQFF. CDR3 DNA: TGTGCCAGCAGCTTAAGGGCCTTGGACAGGTCTAACAATGAGCAGTTCTTC.

V gene TRBV28 combines with J gene TRBJ2-3; D unresolved. This CDR3 spans 16 amino acids. V shed 3 bases and J shed 0 bases, with 13 bases lying between them. Germline V gene data show CDR1 as MDHEN and CDR2 as SYDVKM. CDR3 DNA: TGTGCCAGCAGTTTTATCCGCTTCCCTAGCACAGATACGCAGTATTTT. Translation: CASSFIRFPSTDTQYF.

Only a few counts were recorded for this clonotype. This chain connects TRBV6-2 or TRBV6-3 to TRBJ2-7; no clear D. The germline CDR1 and CDR2 sequences are MNHEY and SVGEGT. Deletions cut 2 bases from V and 3 bases from J, with 20 bases between. The CDR3 consists of 17 residues. In nucleotides, the CDR3 is TGTGCCAGCAGTTACAAGTTAGGCCGAGCTGAAAACTACGAGCAGTACTTC. The encoded protein is CASSYKLGRAENYEQYF.